This T cell receptor (beta chain) was identified in a study of radiation and T cells in renal cell carcinoma. Sequencing used immunoSEQ multiplex PCR; TCRdb keeps in-frame clones, though not all of them. The sample yields approximately 92,000 clones, around 81% seen once. Time point described: blood 4 weeks post-SBRT, at nephrectomy. Described treatment: 15 Gy SBRT to primary tumor, nephrectomy 4 weeks later. After SBRT, blood was collected at 2 and 4 weeks, plus baseline. Germline CDR1 SGDLS, CDR2 YYNGEE. The CDR3 is 17 amino acids. With 0 bases removed from V and 7 bases from J, the gap between germline ends came to 17 bases.

Material: blood, obtained from a patient whose treatment included radiotherapy and nephrectomy. The rearrangement uses TRBV9 and TRBJ1-6, with D perhaps TRBD1 (5 bases). This receptor was identified in a man aged 50 or older with renal cell carcinoma. CDR3 loop: CASSVETHQGLNSPLHF. CDR3 DNA: TGTGCCAGCAGCGTAGAAACTCATCAGGGCCTCAATTCACCCCTCCACTTT.